These 3 T cell receptor beta chains originate from one sample sequenced in a study of cytomegalovirus exposure and HLA in healthy donors. The PCR made use of 60 Vbeta and 13 Jbeta primers. Profiling relied on immunoSEQ multiplex PCR, and the TCRdb table lists in-frame clones only, not all of them. The sample lists about 140,000 clones, 65% to 80% occurring once. The sequenced material came from PBMCs. The receptors originated from a human donor in good health.

The V gene is TRBV11-3, the J gene TRBJ2-2; TRBD2 matches 9 bases. CDR1 and CDR2 from the germline V gene are SGHNT and YENEEA. Germline trimming cut 8 bases from V and 7 bases from J; bases unmatched to any gene: 20. This CDR3 has 18 amino acids. CDR3 in DNA: TGTGCCAGCCTACTATCGCGGGAGGGCCGCCTGGATGGCGGGGAGCTGTTTTTT. This encodes CASLLSREGRLDGGELFF.

The gene calls are TRBV4-1 and TRBJ1-5; D gene uncertain. CDR1 is MGHRA and CDR2 is YSYEKL in the germline V gene. The CDR3 loop spans 15 amino acids. V was trimmed by 0 bases and J by 6 bases, leaving 12 bases between them. CDR3 nucleotide sequence: TGCGCCAGCAGCCAAGATATAACAGAAGGTCAGCCCCAGCATTTT. This gives the protein CASSQDITEGQPQHF.

In the case of this clone: One end of the junction varies from germline; a read error may be responsible. V and J are TRBV18 and TRBJ2-7; 7 nucleotides match TRBD2. This CDR3 comprises 13 residues. The germline CDR1 and CDR2 sequences are KGHSH and LQKENI. CDR3 nucleotide sequence: TGTGCCAGCTCACTTCCCTGGGAGGGCGAGCGGTACTTC. It yields the protein CASSLPWEGERYF.